Each of the 27 T cell receptor beta chains below was sequenced from the same sample in a study of PD-1 blockade in classical Hodgkin lymphoma. After autologous stem cell transplantation all patients relapsed, and prior brentuximab vedotin exposure differed between cohorts. Data came from immunoSEQ multiplex PCR; TCRdb stores just in-frame clones and leaves some out. The profile shows about 18,000 clones, 79% of them singletons. Material: peripheral blood mononuclear cells (PBMCs), obtained before the second cycle of nivolumab. Every receptor here comes from a human donor with classical Hodgkin lymphoma.

Remarks on this clone: The sample has other DNA sequences that encode this CDR3 too. The V and J genes are TRBV9 and TRBJ2-1; the D gene is possibly TRBD2 (5 bases). The germline V gene has CDR1 SGDLS and CDR2 YYNGEE. This CDR3 region has 13 residues. V lost 3 bases to trimming and J lost 2 bases, with 6 bases between them. The CDR3 DNA sequence: TGTGCCAGCAGCGCCGGGACCTACAATGAGCAGTTCTTC. Protein: CASSAGTYNEQFF. The entire variable domain, with the rest obtained from reference TRBV9 and TRBJ2-1, is as follows: DSGVTQTPKHLITATGQRVTLRCSPRSGDLSVYWYQQSLDQGLQFLIQYYNGEERAKGNILERFSAQQFPDLHSELNLSSLELGDSALYFCASSAGTYNEQFFGPGTRLTVL.

The CDR3 DNA reads TGTGCCAGCTCACCCTCTCAGACGTGGTCAGATACGCAGTATTTT. It specifies CASSPSQTWSDTQYF. This chain joins TRBV18 and TRBJ2-3, with unresolved D. The CDR3 length is 15 residues. V was cut by 3 bases and J by 4 bases, with 14 bases left in between. Germline V gene lookup returns CDR1 KGHSH and CDR2 LQKENI.

This rearrangement joins TRBV5-1 to TRBJ1-1, with D perhaps TRBD1 (5 bases). The CDR3 totals 14 residues. Trimming took off 0 bases at V and 7 bases at J, with 13 bases between the two ends. From germline, CDR1 is SGHRS and CDR2 YFSETQ. CDR3 nucleotides: TGCGCCAGCAGCTTGGCAGGGTCTTTCGGTGAAGCTTTCTTT. Its protein is CASSLAGSFGEAFF.

The genes are TRBV10-3 and TRBJ1-3; D may be TRBD1 (5 bases). Trimming shortened V by 3 bases and J by 2 bases, and 14 bases separated the two germline ends. The CDR3 totals 16 residues. Looked up from germline, CDR1 is ENHRY and CDR2 is SYGVKD. This chain's CDR3 is CAISDMGGTAGNTIYF. As DNA, the CDR3 is TGTGCCATCAGTGATATGGGGGGAACTGCTGGAAACACCATATATTTT.

The V and J genes are TRBV19 and TRBJ2-7, with 9 bases lining up with TRBD2. The germline V gene has CDR1 LNHDA and CDR2 SQIVND (reference sequence). The junction had 6 bases not matched to a gene; V was cut back by 6 bases and J by 0 bases. The CDR3 covers 15 residues. The CDR3 loop reads CASSDGLASSYEQYF. The CDR3 DNA reads TGTGCCAGTAGCGACGGACTAGCGAGCTCCTACGAGCAGTACTTC.

The chain couples TRBV21-1 to TRBJ1-2. TRBV21-1 is a pseudogene. The CDR3 contains 13 residues. The CDR3 DNA sequence: TGTGCCAGCAGCAAGTTCGCGGTCTATGGCTACACCTTC. Its protein product is CASSKFAVYGYTF.

The V and J genes are TRBV6-1 and TRBJ1-5; D remains unclear. This CDR3 comprises 15 residues. Germline CDR1 MNHNS, CDR2 SASEGT. The V gene lost 5 bases and the J gene lost 4 bases, with 15 bases spanning the gap. The CDR3 region has the DNA TGTGCCAGCAGTCACACCGAACAGAAAAATCAGCCCCAGCATTTT. It is translated as CASSHTEQKNQPQHF.

The chain uses TRBV5-1 and TRBJ1-1; D unresolved. Trimming cost V 1 base and J 7 bases, with 11 bases left between them. The V gene's germline CDR1 is SGHRS and CDR2 YFSETQ. CDR3 length: 13 residues. CDR3: CASSLISGGEAFF. The CDR3 DNA reads TGCGCCAGCAGCTTGATTTCAGGTGGTGAAGCTTTCTTT.

This chain connects TRBV10-3 to TRBJ1-5; weak D call: TRBD1 (5 bases). Germline V gene sequence: CDR1 ENHRY, CDR2 SYGVKD. Trimming cost V 6 bases and J 6 bases, with 15 bases left between them. The CDR3 spans 14 residues. The CDR3 loop is CAISPDKAGQPQHF. CDR3 bases: TGTGCCATCAGCCCGGACAAGGCGGGTCAGCCCCAGCATTTT.

The chain uses TRBV6-5 and TRBJ1-3; tentative D call: TRBD1 (5 bases). The V and J ends lost 2 bases and 2 bases respectively, with 7 bases between them. The CDR3 consists of 14 residues. Per germline, CDR1 MNHEY and CDR2 SVGAGI. Here the CDR3 DNA reads TGTGCCAGCAGTTACGCGGGGCCTGGAAACACCATATATTTT. Protein sequence: CASSYAGPGNTIYF.

The rearrangement uses TRBV9 and TRBJ2-7; TRBD1 matches at 8 bases. V shed 4 bases and J 6 bases; nucleotides not matched to a gene: 6. Germline CDR1 and CDR2: SGDLS and YYNGEE. The CDR3 totals 13 residues. In nucleotides, the CDR3 is TGTGCCAGCAGCACTTTACAGGGGGGCGAGCAGTACTTC. This translates into CASSTLQGGEQYF.

On this clone: Different DNA sequences within this sample yield the same CDR3. The chain links TRBV7-9 to TRBJ2-3; D is unclear. This CDR3 is 11 amino acids long. Per germline, CDR1 SEHNR and CDR2 FQNEAQ (reference sequence). Trimming stripped 5 bases from V and 2 bases from J, with 2 bases between. The CDR3 spells CASSLTDTQYF. The CDR3 coding sequence is TGTGCCAGCAGCCTCACAGATACGCAGTATTTT.

V usage is TRBV19 and J usage is TRBJ1-1; 7 bases are a match to TRBD1. The CDR3 contains 13 residues. The J segment lost 6 bases and the V segment lost 5 bases, leaving 6 bases of the junction unmatched. The germline gives CDR1 LNHDA, CDR2 SQIVND (reference sequence). The DNA of the CDR3 is TGTGCCAGTAGTTTGCAGGGGGGGCCTGAAGCTTTCTTT. Protein: CASSLQGGPEAFF. The variable domain in full, completed from reference TRBV19 and TRBJ1-1, reads DGGITQSPKYLFRKEGQNVTLSCEQNLNHDAMYWYRQDPGQGLRLIYYSQIVNDFQKGDIAEGYSVSREKKESFPLTVTSAQKNPTAFYLCASSLQGGPEAFFGQGTRLTVV.

This clone has just a few counts. The CDR3 DNA follows: TGCGCCAGCCGACTTTCGGAAATCTCCTACGAGCAGTACTTC. It translates to CASRLSEISYEQYF. The V gene is TRBV5-1, the J gene TRBJ2-7; unclear D gene. Trimming stripped 7 bases from V and 0 bases from J, with 14 bases between. The CDR3 has 14 amino acids. Germline lookup yields CDR1 SGHRS and CDR2 YFSETQ.

This clone has just a few counts. The chain couples TRBV15 to TRBJ2-7; the match to TRBD2 covers 8 bases. This CDR3 has 16 residues. Germline values: CDR1 LNHNV, CDR2 YYDKDF (reference sequence). With V trimmed by 4 bases and J by 6 bases, 14 bases remained unmatched. The CDR3 spells CATSTPQGLAGAEQYF. The CDR3 DNA is TGTGCCACCAGCACTCCCCAAGGACTAGCCGGGGCCGAGCAGTACTTC.

This chain joins TRBV10-3 and TRBJ2-7; D remains ambiguous. This CDR3 is 14 amino acids long. Trimming pared 5 bases from V and 5 bases from J, leaving 16 bases between. Per the germline V gene, CDR1 is ENHRY and CDR2 is SYGVKD. The CDR3 region is CAISPTPRLHEQYF. The CDR3 DNA reads as TGTGCCATCAGTCCAACACCCAGGCTCCACGAGCAGTACTTC.

J is TRBJ1-1 and V is TRBV5-1; no firm D call. V lost 2 bases, J lost 1 base, and 9 bases lay in between. Germline-derived CDR1 and CDR2 are SGHRS and YFSETQ. The CDR3 runs 14 residues. CDR3 residues: CASSFGVKNTEAFF. CDR3 DNA: TGCGCCAGCAGCTTCGGAGTAAAGAACACTGAAGCTTTCTTT. The whole variable domain, remainder taken from reference TRBV5-1 and TRBJ1-1, is KAGVTQTPRYLIKTRGQQVTLSCSPISGHRSVSWYQQTPGQGLQFLFEYFSETQRNKGNFPGRFSGRQFSNSRSEMNVSTLELGDSALYLCASSFGVKNTEAFFGQGTRLTVV.

The chain is built from TRBV7-6 and TRBJ2-7; 13 nucleotides match TRBD2. V lost 1 base to trimming and J lost 7 bases; unmatched junction nucleotides: 10. Germline loops: CDR1 SGHVS, CDR2 FNYEAQ. The CDR3 consists of 17 residues. CDR3 residues: CASSLGATSGGTREQYF. As DNA, the CDR3 is TGTGCCAGCAGCTTAGGGGCGACTAGCGGGGGGACGAGGGAGCAGTACTTC.

The V gene is TRBV28, the J gene TRBJ2-2; a weak D match, TRBD1 (6 bases). Germline V gene data show CDR1 as MDHEN and CDR2 as SYDVKM. This CDR3 has 16 amino acids. The V end lost 5 bases, the J end lost 1 base, and 14 bases lay between the germline ends. CDR3 sequence: CASSPFRTENTGELFF. Written as DNA, the CDR3 is TGTGCCAGCAGTCCCTTTCGGACAGAGAACACCGGGGAGCTGTTTTTT. Filled out from reference TRBV28 and TRBJ2-2, the complete variable domain reads DVKVTQSSRYLVKRTGEKVFLECVQDMDHENMFWYRQDPGLGLRLIYFSYDVKMKEKGDIPEGYSVSREKKERFSLILESASTNQTSMYLCASSPFRTENTGELFFGEGSRLTVL.

This clone was seen once. The V gene is TRBV7-8, the J gene TRBJ2-3; no clear D gene. V dropped 0 bases and J dropped 6 bases, with 7 bases sitting between them. The germline V gene encodes CDR1 SGHVS and CDR2 FQNEAQ. The CDR3 is made up of 13 amino acids. The CDR3: CASSLAMTDTQYF. DNA for the CDR3: TGTGCCAGCAGCTTAGCTATGACGGATACGCAGTATTTT.

The chain employs TRBV7-2 and TRBJ1-1; no firm D call. From germline, CDR1 is SGHTA and CDR2 FQGNSA. This CDR3 is 13 amino acids long. The V end lost 3 bases, the J end lost 0 bases, and 5 bases lay between the germline ends. The CDR3, as DNA: TGTGCCAGCAGCTTCAACCTGAACACTGAAGCTTTCTTT. This encodes CASSFNLNTEAFF.

This rearrangement joins TRBV5-1 to TRBJ1-6; 9 nucleotides match TRBD1. The CDR3 has 14 amino acids. CDR1 and CDR2 (germline): SGHRS, YFSETQ. Trimming took 4 bases from V and 8 from J; bases not matched to a gene: 4. CDR3: CASSPRQGDSPLHF. Written as DNA, the CDR3 is TGCGCCAGCAGCCCCCGACAGGGGGATTCACCCCTCCACTTT.

This chain joins TRBV19 and TRBJ2-1, with D uncertain. CDR1 and CDR2 (germline): LNHDA, SQIVND (reference sequence). The germline V and J ends were trimmed by 7 bases and 4 bases, with 17 bases remaining between them. The CDR3 spans 15 residues. The CDR3 sequence is CASKPDPVGYNEQFF. CDR3 bases: TGTGCCAGTAAACCAGATCCTGTGGGTTACAATGAGCAGTTCTTC.

This clone was seen just once. J is TRBJ2-7 and V is TRBV7-2, with D maybe TRBD2 (6 bases). Per germline, CDR1 SGHTA and CDR2 FQGNSA. The CDR3 spans 18 residues. V was trimmed by 4 bases and J by 3 bases, leaving 25 bases between them. The CDR3 is CASSSVAPAGTRHYEQYF. In DNA, the CDR3 is TGTGCCAGCAGCTCCGTAGCCCCCGCCGGGACTCGCCACTACGAGCAGTACTTC.

This clone was recorded a few times. The J gene is TRBJ1-1, the V gene TRBV23-1; perhaps TRBD1 as D (6 bases). TRBV23-1 is treated as an ORF (open reading frame) with a function not yet certain. The CDR3 has 19 residues. The V end lost 1 base, the J end lost 1 base, and 22 bases lay between the germline ends. The CDR3 is CASSQCLDRTKGGNTEAFF. The CDR3 nucleotides read TGCGCCAGCAGTCAATGTCTCGACAGAACCAAAGGGGGGAACACTGAAGCTTTCTTT.

The rearrangement uses TRBV7-9 and TRBJ2-6; TRBD1 is a possible D gene (6 bases). The CDR3 has 19 amino acids. Germline CDR1 SEHNR, CDR2 FQNEAQ (reference sequence). The V gene lost 2 bases and the J gene lost 6 bases, with 23 bases spanning the gap. CDR3 in amino acids: CASSLPRDILPLEANVLTF. The CDR3 DNA reads as TGTGCCAGCAGCTTACCCCGGGACATACTCCCGCTTGAGGCCAACGTCCTGACTTTC.

Regarding this clone: Within the sample, other DNA sequences also encode this same CDR3. The rearrangement links TRBV18 to TRBJ2-5; D ambiguous. The CDR3 has 14 residues. The ends were cut back, 4 bases at V and 2 bases at J, with 11 bases in the middle. Looked up from germline, CDR1 is KGHSH and CDR2 is LQKENI. As DNA, the CDR3 is TGTGCCAGCTCACTATTCGTGGGTCAAGAGACCCAGTACTTC. It encodes CASSLFVGQETQYF.